This T cell receptor (beta chain) comes out of a study of CXCR3-negative and CXCR3-positive naive CD8 T cells. At the level of the study: The study obtained approximately 130 million TRB reads, about 1.5 +/- 0.3 million per library. Study outcomes and limitations: Much lower diversity was found in memory CD8+ cells, while both naive subsets had comparably high diversity. Fresh PBMCs were used in most assays, and CXCR3 expression partially decreased after cryopreservation. When CXCR3-positive naive cells were set against CXCR3-negative naive cells, the former had more hydrophobic TRB CDR3s.

The CDR3 has 13 residues. Germline V gene sequence: CDR1 SQVTM, CDR2 ANQGSEA. Preparation of TRB cDNA libraries relied on 5' RACE carrying UMI labels. From its re-call of the 5' RACE reads, TCRdb lists each CDR3 protein once, without DNA. The record lists roughly 99,000 distinct CDR3 sequences, of which the ten most abundant hold about 1.1%. Details on this clonotype: Its target is unknown.

V usage is TRBV29-1 and J usage is TRBJ2-1; there is no DNA to check the TCRdb D call of TRBD2. This sequence originates from a human donor in good health. Some clones in this sample may be carry-over from other donors' samples. What was sequenced was naive CXCR3+ CD8+ T cells from blood. The subset was: CD45RO-CCR7+CD27+CD95- naive CD8+ T cells expressing CXCR3 (TNR3+). The CDR3 region is CSFSGGGWNQQFF.